This T cell receptor (beta chain) is from a study of cytomegalovirus exposure and HLA in healthy donors. Findings of the study overall: Cytomegalovirus-associated TCR beta chains were listed, numbering 150 to 200.

CDR1 and CDR2 from the germline V gene are MNHEY and SMNVEV (reference sequence). The CDR3 covers 15 residues. The V end lost 4 bases, the J end lost 5 bases, and 18 bases lay between the germline ends. Sequencing used immunoSEQ multiplex PCR; TCRdb keeps in-frame clones, though not all of them. This table has over 100,000 clones, roughly 89% appearing once. With regard to this clone: Its antigen remains unknown.

The donors were members of the roughly 120-subject validation cohort (separate from the approximately 650-subject first cohort). V and J are TRBV27 and TRBJ2-7; tentatively, D is TRBD1 (6 bases). The TCR was taken from a man aged 30 to 45 in good health and CMV-seronegative. The sequencing input was PBMCs. The CDR3: CASSSYGGTSHEQYF. The CDR3 region has the DNA TGTGCCAGCAGTTCATATGGGGGCACTAGTCACGAGCAGTACTTC.